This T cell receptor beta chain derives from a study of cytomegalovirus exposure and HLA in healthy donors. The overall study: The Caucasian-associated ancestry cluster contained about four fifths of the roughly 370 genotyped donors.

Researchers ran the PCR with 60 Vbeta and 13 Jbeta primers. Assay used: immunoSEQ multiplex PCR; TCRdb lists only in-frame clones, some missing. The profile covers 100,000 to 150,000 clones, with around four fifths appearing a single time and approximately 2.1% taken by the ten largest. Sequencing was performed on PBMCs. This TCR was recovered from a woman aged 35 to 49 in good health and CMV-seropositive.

The CDR3, as DNA: TGTGCCAGCAGCGTAGAGCCCCCAGCGGGAGGAAAAAATGAGCAGTTCTTC. It encodes CASSVEPPAGGKNEQFF. The V gene is TRBV9, the J gene TRBJ2-1; 9 nucleotides match TRBD2. V was clipped by 0 bases and J by 7 bases; unmatched bases: 11. The CDR3 extends over 17 amino acids. In germline, CDR1 is SGDLS, CDR2 YYNGEE.